This passage covers 23 T cell receptor beta chains from one sample sequenced in a study of T cells after yellow fever vaccination. MiXCR, applied by TCRdb to the 5' RACE reads, yields one record per CDR3 protein. The table shows just under 600,000 distinct CDR3 sequences, with around an eighth occurring only once. The sequencing used PBMCs, collected on the day of the yellow fever booster vaccination. The origin of the receptors is a man aged 25 to 45 who received the YFV17D yellow fever vaccine.

This clonotype was found many times. The chain employs TRBV29-1 and TRBJ2-7; TRBD2 matches 8 bases. Per the germline V gene, CDR1 is SQVTM and CDR2 is ANQGSEA. The J segment lost 3 bases and the V segment lost 4 bases, leaving 8 bases of the junction unmatched. The CDR3 sequence is 14 residues long. As DNA, the CDR3 is TGCAGCGTTGGGGGCGGGGGGTTAAGCTACGAGCAGTACTTC. This encodes CSVGGGGLSYEQYF.

This clonotype occurred many times. One junction end disagrees with the germline gene, perhaps due to a read error. V and J are TRBV5-1 and TRBJ2-2; 7 bases match TRBD2. The germline gives CDR1 SGHRS, CDR2 YFSETQ. CDR3 length equals 12 residues. For the CDR3, the DNA is TGTGCCAGCAGTCTAGCGGCTGGGGAGCTGTTTTTT. This codes for CASSLAAGELFF.

The chain uses TRBV9 and TRBJ2-1; D possibly corresponds to TRBD1 (6 bases). CDR3 length equals 16 residues. Trimming stripped 0 bases from V and 2 bases from J, with 12 bases between. CDR1 and CDR2 (germline): SGDLS, YYNGEE. The CDR3 loop is CASSVVGQPPYNEQFF. DNA of the CDR3: TGTGCCAGCAGCGTAGTCGGACAGCCTCCCTACAATGAGCAGTTCTTC.

This clonotype was seen many times. V and J are TRBV11-2 and TRBJ2-7; 7 nucleotides line up with TRBD1. The germline CDR1 and CDR2 sequences are SGHAT and FQNNGV. CDR3 length: 13 amino acids. With V trimmed by 5 bases and J by 2 bases, 3 bases remained unmatched. The CDR3 region has the DNA TGTGCCAGCAGCCCAGACAGGGCCTACGAGCAGTACTTC. It encodes CASSPDRAYEQYF.

The chain's CDR3 is CAIKAGVEDTQYF. The CDR3 DNA reads as TGTGCCATCAAGGCGGGAGTGGAGGATACGCAGTATTTT. The chain joins TRBV10-3 to TRBJ2-3, with 7 bases lining up with TRBD2. The V and J ends lost 7 bases and 6 bases, in that order; junction bases with no gene match: 7. The CDR3 loop spans 13 amino acids. Germline assignment: CDR1 ENHRY and CDR2 SYGVKD.

The chain has TRBV12-3 or TRBV12-4 and TRBJ1-2; possible D gene TRBD1, 5 bases. V was shortened by 7 bases and J by 8 bases, with 11 bases between the two germline ends. The CDR3 runs to 11 residues. The CDR3 here is CASTPGVGYTF. CDR3 sequence (DNA): TGTGCCAGCACTCCGGGGGTCGGCTACACCTTC.

This clonotype was counted a few times. J is TRBJ2-5 and V is TRBV7-2; D could derive from TRBD1 or TRBD2 (5 bases each). Trimming pared 5 bases from V and 6 bases from J, leaving 19 bases between. Germline CDR1 and CDR2: SGHTA and FQGNSA. This CDR3 is built from 15 residues. The CDR3 DNA follows: TGTGCCAGCAGCCCTAGCCCTTCAGGGACGCAGACCCAGTACTTC. It is translated as CASSPSPSGTQTQYF.

V usage is TRBV4-2 and J usage is TRBJ2-7, with D perhaps TRBD1 or TRBD2 (7 bases each). Germline assignment: CDR1 LGHNA and CDR2 YNFKEQ. The CDR3 runs to 14 residues. V was clipped by 3 bases and J by 4 bases, with 13 bases between them. The CDR3 here is CASSQPGGEYEQYF. DNA for the CDR3: TGTGCCAGCAGCCAGCCAGGGGGGGAGTACGAGCAGTACTTC.

The chain carries TRBV19 and TRBJ1-2; D unresolved. The CDR3 is made up of 14 amino acids. The V gene lost 3 bases and the J gene lost 4 bases, with 12 bases spanning the gap. Germline CDR1 is LNHDA and CDR2 is SQIVND (reference sequence). For the CDR3, the DNA is TGTGCCAGTAGTATTCAGGCGACAACCTATGGCTACACCTTC. Its protein is CASSIQATTYGYTF.

A few counts support this clonotype. The chain recombines TRBV5-5 with TRBJ2-2, with 7 bases lining up with TRBD1. Germline V gene lookup returns CDR1 SGHKS and CDR2 YYEKEE (reference sequence). This CDR3 is 18 amino acids long. J was trimmed by 6 bases and V by 0 bases; bases with no gene match: 14. The CDR3 loop reads CASSLAPRQGAAAGELFF. DNA for the CDR3: TGTGCCAGCAGCTTGGCCCCGCGACAGGGTGCTGCGGCCGGGGAGCTGTTTTTT.

The chain links TRBV5-5 to TRBJ2-5; D not certain. The V gene lost 2 bases and the J gene lost 2 bases, with 13 bases spanning the gap. There are 15 residues in the CDR3. Germline V gene data show CDR1 as SGHKS and CDR2 as YYEKEE (reference sequence). CDR3 protein: CASSFQQMNQETQYF. The CDR3 DNA is TGTGCCAGCAGCTTCCAACAAATGAATCAAGAGACCCAGTACTTC.

The chain couples TRBV4-2 to TRBJ2-5; unclear D gene. V gave up 0 bases and J gave up 1 base, with 9 bases separating them. Germline loops: CDR1 LGHNA, CDR2 YNFKEQ. The CDR3 consists of 15 residues. CDR3 DNA: TGTGCCAGCAGCCAAGAAGGGAACGGCCAAGAGACCCAGTACTTC. It encodes CASSQEGNGQETQYF.

This chain uses TRBV14 with TRBJ2-7; 10 bases align to TRBD1. The CDR3 is 13 residues long. Germline V lookup: CDR1 SGHDN, CDR2 FVKESK. The J segment lost 2 bases and the V segment lost 6 bases, leaving 1 base of the junction unmatched. The CDR3 sequence is CASRGQGTYEQYF. In nucleotides, the CDR3 is TGTGCCAGCAGGGGACAGGGGACCTACGAGCAGTACTTC.

This clonotype has just one count. J is TRBJ1-2 and V is TRBV7-9, with 8 bases identical to TRBD1. The CDR3 totals 14 residues. Germline V lookup: CDR1 SEHNR, CDR2 FQNEAQ (reference sequence). Trimming at V came to 4 bases and at J to 4 bases, leaving 5 bases not matched to a gene. CDR3 DNA: TGTGCCAGCAGCTCCGACAGGGGCGCCTATGGCTACACCTTC. Translation: CASSSDRGAYGYTF.

The chain combines TRBV20-1 with TRBJ2-3; 8 bases are a match to TRBD2. The germline gives CDR1 DFQATT, CDR2 SNEGSKA (reference sequence). The V gene end was trimmed by 5 bases and the J gene end by 1 base; junction bases not matched to a gene: 5. The CDR3 extends over 14 amino acids. In DNA form, the CDR3 reads TGCAGTGCTTATGTCGGGGGGGGCACAGATACGCAGTATTTT. Amino acid sequence: CSAYVGGGTDTQYF.

The chain has TRBV24-1 and TRBJ2-1; a weak D match, TRBD2 (5 bases). The CDR3 has 16 residues. The V gene lost 2 bases and the J gene lost 1 base, with 11 bases spanning the gap. Germline V gene data show CDR1 as KGHDR and CDR2 as SFDVKD. The CDR3 region is CATSDSLAKSYNEQFF. The CDR3 DNA follows: TGTGCCACCAGTGATTCCTTAGCGAAATCCTACAATGAGCAGTTCTTC.

DNA for the CDR3: TGTGCCAGCACCAAAAGGACAGAGAACACTGAAGCTTTCTTT. This gives the protein CASTKRTENTEAFF. The chain uses TRBV12-3 or TRBV12-4 and TRBJ1-1; possible D gene TRBD1, 6 bases. The CDR3 is 14 amino acids. The V end was cut by 7 bases, the J end by 1 base, with 13 bases between.

This clonotype appeared many times. Sequence at one end of the junction differs from germline and may be a read error. The gene calls are TRBV7-2 and TRBJ2-1, with 8 bases matching TRBD1. The germline V gene encodes CDR1 SGHTA and CDR2 FQGNSA. The CDR3 sequence is 15 residues long. DNA of the CDR3: TGCGCCAGCAGCTTTGACAGGGGTTCCTACAATGAGCAGTTCTTC. Translating it yields CASSFDRGSYNEQFF.

J is TRBJ2-7 and V is TRBV20-1, with 8 bases aligning to TRBD1. This CDR3 comprises 12 residues. V gave up 5 bases and J gave up 7 bases; unmatched junction bases: 7. Germline V CDR1 and CDR2: DFQATT, SNEGSKA (reference sequence). CDR3 sequence: CSASQGAGEQYF. In nucleotides, the CDR3 is TGCAGTGCTTCGCAGGGGGCAGGGGAGCAGTACTTC.

The chain joins TRBV14 to TRBJ1-4; D might be TRBD1 (5 bases). Trimming cost V 0 bases and J 4 bases, with 18 bases left between them. Germline V gives CDR1 SGHDN, CDR2 FVKESK. This CDR3 spans 18 amino acids. The DNA of the CDR3 is TGTGCCAGCAGCCAAGACCCCTGGGGCAGTGGACATAATGAAAAACTGTTTTTT. Protein sequence: CASSQDPWGSGHNEKLFF. Using reference TRBV14 and TRBJ1-4 for the parts outside the CDR3, the full variable domain is EAGVTQFPSHSVIEKGQTVTLRCDPISGHDNLYWYRRVMGKEIKFLLHFVKESKQDESGMPNNRFLAERTGGTYSTLKVQPAELEDSGVYFCASSQDPWGSGHNEKLFFGSGTQLSVL.

This clonotype showed up just a few times. The V gene is TRBV28, the J gene TRBJ1-2; weak D call: TRBD1 (5 bases). Germline V gene lookup returns CDR1 MDHEN and CDR2 SYDVKM. The CDR3 length is 13 residues. The CDR3 DNA reads as TGTGCGACCGGGGTGGGACGGTTTTATGGCTACACCTTC. Translated, it gives CATGVGRFYGYTF.

The genes are TRBV29-1 and TRBJ1-2, with unresolved D. Between the trimmed V and J ends, which lost 4 bases and 6 bases, there was a span of 9 bases. CDR1 and CDR2 from the germline V gene are SQVTM and ANQGSEA. This CDR3 is 11 amino acids long. CDR3 amino acids: CSVGQDDGYTF. DNA of the CDR3: TGCAGCGTTGGTCAGGATGATGGCTACACCTTC.

This clonotype was seen at least ten times. The chain combines TRBV5-1 with TRBJ2-2; D remains ambiguous. The CDR3 consists of 13 residues. Trimming took 2 bases from V and 4 from J, leaving 6 bases between them. Germline V gene data show CDR1 as SGHRS and CDR2 as YFSETQ. CDR3 amino acids: CASSFDSTGELFF. CDR3 nucleotide sequence: TGCGCCAGCAGCTTCGACTCCACCGGGGAGCTGTTTTTT.